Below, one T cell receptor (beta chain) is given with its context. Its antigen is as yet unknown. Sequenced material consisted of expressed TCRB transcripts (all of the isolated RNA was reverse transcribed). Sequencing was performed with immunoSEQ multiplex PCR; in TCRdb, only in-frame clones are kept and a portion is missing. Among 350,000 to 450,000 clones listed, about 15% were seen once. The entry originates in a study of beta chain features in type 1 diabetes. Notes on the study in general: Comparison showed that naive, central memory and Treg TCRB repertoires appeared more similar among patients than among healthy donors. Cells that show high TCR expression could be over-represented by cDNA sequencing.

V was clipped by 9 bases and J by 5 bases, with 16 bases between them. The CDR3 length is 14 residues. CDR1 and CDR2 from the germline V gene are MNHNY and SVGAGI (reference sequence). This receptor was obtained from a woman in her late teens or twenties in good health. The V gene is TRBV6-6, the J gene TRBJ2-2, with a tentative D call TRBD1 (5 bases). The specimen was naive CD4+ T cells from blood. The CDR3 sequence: CASPRVQGTGELFF. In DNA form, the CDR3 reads TGTGCCAGTCCCCGGGTCCAGGGAACCGGGGAGCTGTTTTTT.